This entry concerns a single T cell receptor beta chain. What this receptor recognizes is not known. No much larger clonotype is one base removed from it; base qualities were not supplied. Library preparation used the immunoSEQ multiplex PCR assay. Here the immuneACCESS table is served through TCRdb, limited to in-frame sequences with V and J called. Missing clones are a known gap in these copies; in checked studies unresolved V genes cover under half, and the rest lacks a known reason. A total of over 150,000 clones appear in this sample, around 94% of them only once. Together, the top ten hold more than 1.1% of the sample. These data come from a study of control samples from healthy donors and cancer patients (dated by TCRdb to 2018 to 2021). The CDR3 contains 12 residues, cysteine and phenylalanine counted. The entry retains the CDR3 DNA only, 36 bases that are in frame from base 1. V loses 11 bases, J loses 0 bases, and the germline ends lie 8 bases apart.

Sample: blood. The clonotype originates from a woman aged 18-35 years in good health. The chain links TRBV12-3 or TRBV12-4 with TRBJ1-3; the D gene remains uncertain. The nucleotide sequence reads as follows: TGTGCCGTGGGGTTCTCTGGAAACACCATATATTTT. Its translation is CAVGFSGNTIYF.